Listed below are T cell receptor beta chains from one sample, sequenced in a study of blood T cell repertoires in COVID-19. Profiling relied on immunoSEQ multiplex PCR, and the TCRdb table lists in-frame clones only, not all of them. The table includes about 64,000 clones, approximately 84% detected once. Source material: peripheral blood. The receptors here all came from a man between 45 and 60 years old with active COVID-19. Both conserved end residues are part of each CDR3. Each record gives: J gene, D gene, V gene, CDR3 protein. A D gene is named only where the DNA matches it firmly.

>TRBJ2-3|NA|TRBV3-1/TRBV3-2
CASSQDPSTDTQYF
>TRBJ2-3|TRBD2|TRBV5-1
CASSLGKLAGRFTDTQYF
>TRBJ1-5|TRBD1|TRBV5-1
CASSPIPGGTGAGQPQHF
>TRBJ2-7|TRBD1|TRBV28
CASRNDRGPYEQYF
>TRBJ2-7|TRBD1|TRBV11-2
CASSLTSGQGAYEQYF
>TRBJ2-1|TRBD1|TRBV27
CASRPSGTGGGNEQFF
>TRBJ2-2|NA|TRBV10-2
CASSRGLNTGELFF
>TRBJ2-5|TRBD2|TRBV9
CASSVASGRRETQYF
>TRBJ2-7|NA|TRBV24-1
CATSDQIPRRYF
>TRBJ2-1|TRBD2|TRBV6-1
CASSEAGTTSQGFF
>TRBJ1-6|NA|TRBV5-8
CASSLDLGAILSPLHF
>TRBJ1-5|NA|TRBV12-5
CASGLVLSGFSNQPQHF
>TRBJ2-5|NA|TRBV18
CASSPGLNQETQYF
>TRBJ1-6|NA|TRBV3-1/TRBV3-2
CASSQYSNSPLHF
>TRBJ1-1|NA|TRBV2
CASTRKDNEAFF
>TRBJ2-2|NA|TRBV2
CASLRGDGVNTGELFF
>TRBJ1-1|NA|TRBV10-3
CAILTESTEAFF